The present TCR beta chain was sequenced within a study of blood T cell repertoires in COVID-19. Study context: Samples taken during acute and convalescent COVID-19 were collected in the United States, Italy and Spain. In each case, the material was cDNA or gDNA derived from T cells, B-cell-depleted T cells, or PBMCs.

From germline, CDR1 is MNHEY and CDR2 SVGAGI. Trimming cost V 6 bases and J 8 bases, with 19 bases left between them. The CDR3 is 14 residues long. Original processing notes: It was from reference gene primer amplification that nucleated cell counts were estimated. Using immunoSEQ multiplex PCR, the repertoire was profiled, and TCRdb retains in-frame clones only, with some absent. V and J calls and clone size follow that table, whereas D and trimming were derived from the DNA. The sample records 130,000 to 150,000 clones, more than 65% being singletons. The TCR comes from a man in his fifties or sixties with active or convalescent COVID-19. The chain uses TRBV6-5 and TRBJ1-2, with D hard to call. Sample: peripheral blood. DNA for the CDR3: TGTGCCAGCAGAACAATGCGGGGAGGAGGCGGCTACACCTTC. It encodes CASRTMRGGGGYTF.